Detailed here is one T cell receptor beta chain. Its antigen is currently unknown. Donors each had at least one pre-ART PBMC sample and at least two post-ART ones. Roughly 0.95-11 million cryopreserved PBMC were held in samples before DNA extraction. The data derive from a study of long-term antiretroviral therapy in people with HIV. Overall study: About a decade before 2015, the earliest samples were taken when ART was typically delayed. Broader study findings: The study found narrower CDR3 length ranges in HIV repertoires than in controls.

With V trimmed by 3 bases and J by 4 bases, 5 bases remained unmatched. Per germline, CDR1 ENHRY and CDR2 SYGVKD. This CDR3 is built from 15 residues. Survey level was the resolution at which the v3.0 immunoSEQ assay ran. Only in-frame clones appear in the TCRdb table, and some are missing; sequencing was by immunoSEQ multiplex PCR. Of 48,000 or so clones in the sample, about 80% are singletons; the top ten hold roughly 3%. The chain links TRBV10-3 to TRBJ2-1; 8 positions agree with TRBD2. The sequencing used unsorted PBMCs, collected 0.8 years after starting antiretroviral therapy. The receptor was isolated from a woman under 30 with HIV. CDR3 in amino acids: CAISELSGSYNEQFF. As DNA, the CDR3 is TGTGCCATCAGTGAATTGAGCGGGAGTTACAATGAGCAGTTCTTC.